This T cell receptor beta chain was captured by sequencing in a study of T cell repertoires in cytomegalovirus infection. Overall study context: CMV epitopes used comprised recently identified HLA-C-restricted ones and well-studied HLA-B-restricted ones. It can be stated that public TCR beta signatures indicated CMV infection as well as a matching HLA type.

MiXCR was run by TCRdb on the reads, yielding one entry per CDR3 protein. The table shows approximately 910,000 distinct CDR3 sequences, with about a third occurring only once. Germline V gene sequence: CDR1 MNHEY, CDR2 SMNVEV (reference sequence). There are 16 residues in the CDR3. Comment on this clonotype: The antigen is undetermined. The junction and the germline gene differ at one end; a read error may be behind it.

Study-level findings and limits: People with CMV and the relevant HLA were identified by cumulative public TCR beta family frequency. CMV-specific TCR beta clonotypes restricted by HLA-C dominated the ex vivo response.

The J gene is TRBJ2-2, the V gene TRBV27; 8 bases match TRBD1. The starting material was cultured CD8+ T cells from PBMCs, obtained from culture after CMV antigen stimulation. This clonotype was sampled from a human donor in good health (CMV status not recorded). Some clones in this sample may be carry-over from other donors' samples. This CDR3 reads CANSSRTGNRTGELFF. CDR3 nucleotides: TGTGCCAACAGTTCAAGGACAGGGAATAGGACCGGGGAGCTGTTTTTT.